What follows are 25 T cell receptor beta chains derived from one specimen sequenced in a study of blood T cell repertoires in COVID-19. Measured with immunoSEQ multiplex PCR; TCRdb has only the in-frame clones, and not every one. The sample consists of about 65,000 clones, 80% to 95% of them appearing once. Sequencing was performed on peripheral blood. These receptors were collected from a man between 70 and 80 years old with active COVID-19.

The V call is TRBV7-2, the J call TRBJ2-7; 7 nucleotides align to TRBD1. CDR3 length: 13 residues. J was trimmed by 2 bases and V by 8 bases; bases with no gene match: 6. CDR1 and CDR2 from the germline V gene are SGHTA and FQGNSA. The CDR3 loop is CASEDRNAYEQYF. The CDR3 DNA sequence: TGTGCCAGCGAGGACAGGAACGCCTACGAGCAGTACTTC.

The CDR3 sequence is CASSQDPGNYFGYTF. The CDR3 DNA reads TGCGCCAGCAGCCAAGACCCCGGGAACTATTTTGGCTACACCTTC. The rearrangement uses TRBV4-3 and TRBJ1-2; D unresolved. Trimming pared 0 bases from V and 7 bases from J, leaving 15 bases between. Germline V gene data show CDR1 as LGHNA and CDR2 as YSLEER. This CDR3 has 15 residues.

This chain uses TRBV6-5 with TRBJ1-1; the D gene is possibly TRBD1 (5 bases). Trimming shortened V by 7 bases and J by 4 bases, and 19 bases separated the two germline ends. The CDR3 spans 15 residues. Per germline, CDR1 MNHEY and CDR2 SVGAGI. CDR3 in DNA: TGTGCCAGCACCCTGGCCGGGGGGGTGAGCACTGAAGCTTTCTTT. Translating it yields CASTLAGGVSTEAFF.

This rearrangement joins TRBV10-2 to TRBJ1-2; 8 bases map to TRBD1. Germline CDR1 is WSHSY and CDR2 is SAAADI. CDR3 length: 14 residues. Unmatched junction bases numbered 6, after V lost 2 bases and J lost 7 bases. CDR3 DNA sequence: TGCGCCAGCAGTGAGCCAGGACAGGGAGCTGGCTACACCTTC. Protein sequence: CASSEPGQGAGYTF.

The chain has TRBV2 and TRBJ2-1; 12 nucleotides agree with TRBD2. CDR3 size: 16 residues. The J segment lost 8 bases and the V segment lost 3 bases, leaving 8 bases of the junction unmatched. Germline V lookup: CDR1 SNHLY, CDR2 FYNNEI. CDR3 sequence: CASSDGLAGLLDEQFF. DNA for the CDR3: TGTGCCAGCAGTGACGGACTAGCGGGGCTTTTAGATGAGCAGTTCTTC.

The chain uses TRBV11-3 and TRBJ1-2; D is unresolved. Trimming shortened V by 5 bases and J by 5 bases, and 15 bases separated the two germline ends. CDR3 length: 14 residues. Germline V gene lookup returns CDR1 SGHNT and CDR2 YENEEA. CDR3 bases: TGTGCCAGCAGCCCCGAAGGGAGTGCGTATGGCTACACCTTC. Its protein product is CASSPEGSAYGYTF. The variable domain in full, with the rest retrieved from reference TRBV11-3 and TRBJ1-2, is EAGVVQSPRYKIIEKKQPVAFWCNPISGHNTLYWYLQNLGQGPELLIRYENEEAVDDSQLPKDRFSAERLKGVDSTLKIQPAELGDSAVYLCASSPEGSAYGYTFGSGTRLTVV.

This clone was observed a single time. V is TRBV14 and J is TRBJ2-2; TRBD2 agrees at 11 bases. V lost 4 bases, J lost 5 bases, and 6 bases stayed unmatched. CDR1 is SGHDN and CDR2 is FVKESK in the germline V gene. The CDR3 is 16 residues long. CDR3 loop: CASSPLAGGKTGELFF. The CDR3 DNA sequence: TGTGCCAGCAGCCCCTTAGCGGGGGGGAAAACCGGGGAGCTGTTTTTT.

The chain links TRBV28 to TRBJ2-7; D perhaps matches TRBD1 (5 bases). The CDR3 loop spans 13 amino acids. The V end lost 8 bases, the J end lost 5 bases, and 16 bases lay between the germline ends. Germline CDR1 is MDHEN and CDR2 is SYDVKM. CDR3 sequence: CASGRTLGHEQYV. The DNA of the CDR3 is TGTGCCAGCGGACGGACACTCGGGCACGAGCAGTACGTC.

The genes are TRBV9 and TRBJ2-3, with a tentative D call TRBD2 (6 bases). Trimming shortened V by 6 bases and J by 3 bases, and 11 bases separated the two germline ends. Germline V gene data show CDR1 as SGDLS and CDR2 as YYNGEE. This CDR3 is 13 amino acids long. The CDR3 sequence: CASTRGVTDTQYF. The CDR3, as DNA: TGTGCCAGCACTCGCGGGGTTACAGATACGCAGTATTTT.

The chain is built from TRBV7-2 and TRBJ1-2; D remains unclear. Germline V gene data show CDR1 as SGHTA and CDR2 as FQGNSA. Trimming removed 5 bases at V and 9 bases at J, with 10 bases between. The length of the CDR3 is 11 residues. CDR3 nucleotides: TGTGCCAGCAGCCCTACGAGGAGCTACACCTTC. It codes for CASSPTRSYTF.

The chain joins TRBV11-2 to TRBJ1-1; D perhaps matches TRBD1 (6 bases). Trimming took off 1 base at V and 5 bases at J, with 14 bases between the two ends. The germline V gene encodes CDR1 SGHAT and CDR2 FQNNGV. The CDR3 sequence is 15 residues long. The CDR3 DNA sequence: TGTGCCAGCAGCTTAGCCCACACAGGGAATACTGAAGCTTTCTTT. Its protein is CASSLAHTGNTEAFF.

Here the CDR3 reads CASSRGSGGRGSYNEQFF. DNA for the CDR3: TGTGCCAGTAGTAGGGGTAGCGGGGGGCGCGGCTCCTACAATGAGCAGTTCTTC. The rearrangement joins TRBV19 to TRBJ2-1, with 10 bases lining up with TRBD2. CDR1 LNHDA and CDR2 SQIVND come from the germline V gene (reference sequence). This CDR3 has 18 residues. The ends lost 4 bases at V and 0 bases at J; junction bases unmatched: 9.

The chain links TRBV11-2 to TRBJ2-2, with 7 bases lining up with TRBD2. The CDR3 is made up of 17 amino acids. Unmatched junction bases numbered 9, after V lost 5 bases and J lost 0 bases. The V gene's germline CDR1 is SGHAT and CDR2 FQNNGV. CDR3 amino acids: CASSRLLGLANTGELFF. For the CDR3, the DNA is TGTGCCAGCAGCCGACTCTTAGGACTAGCGAACACCGGGGAGCTGTTTTTT. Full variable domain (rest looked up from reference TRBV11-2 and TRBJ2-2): EAGVAQSPRYKIIEKRQSVAFWCNPISGHATLYWYQQILGQGPKLLIQFQNNGVVDDSQLPKDRFSAERLKGVDSTLKIQPAKLEDSAVYLCASSRLLGLANTGELFFGEGSRLTVL.

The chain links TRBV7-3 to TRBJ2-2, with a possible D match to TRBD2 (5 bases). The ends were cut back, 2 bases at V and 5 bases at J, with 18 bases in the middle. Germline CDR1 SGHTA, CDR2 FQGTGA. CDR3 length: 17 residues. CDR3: CASSLVMDPTGTGELFF. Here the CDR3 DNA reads TGTGCCAGCAGCTTAGTCATGGACCCTACGGGGACCGGGGAGCTGTTTTTT.

CDR3 coding DNA: TGTGCCAGCAGAGAGGACAGCTACGAGCAGTACGTC. It translates to CASREDSYEQYV. The chain combines TRBV6-5 with TRBJ2-7; TRBD1 is a possible D gene (6 bases). Germline CDR1 reads MNHEY; CDR2 reads SVGAGI. Trimming stripped 6 bases from V and 3 bases from J, with 9 bases between. The CDR3 spans 12 residues.

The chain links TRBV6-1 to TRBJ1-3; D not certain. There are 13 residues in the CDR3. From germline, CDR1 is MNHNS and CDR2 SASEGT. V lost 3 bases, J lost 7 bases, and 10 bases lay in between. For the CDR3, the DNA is TGTGCCAGCAGTGATAGCGAGTGGAACACCATATATTTT. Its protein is CASSDSEWNTIYF.

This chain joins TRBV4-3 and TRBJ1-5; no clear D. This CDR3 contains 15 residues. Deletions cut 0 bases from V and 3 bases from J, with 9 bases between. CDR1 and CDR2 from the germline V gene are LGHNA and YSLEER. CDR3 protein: CASSQEAANNQPQHF. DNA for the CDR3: TGCGCCAGCAGCCAAGAAGCAGCGAACAATCAGCCCCAGCATTTT.

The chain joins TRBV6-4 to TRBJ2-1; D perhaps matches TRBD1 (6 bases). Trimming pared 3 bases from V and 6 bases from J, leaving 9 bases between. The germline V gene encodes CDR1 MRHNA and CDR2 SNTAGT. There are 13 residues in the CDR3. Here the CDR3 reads CASSDQGRNEQFF. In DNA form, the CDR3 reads TGTGCCAGCAGTGATCAGGGGCGCAATGAGCAGTTCTTC.

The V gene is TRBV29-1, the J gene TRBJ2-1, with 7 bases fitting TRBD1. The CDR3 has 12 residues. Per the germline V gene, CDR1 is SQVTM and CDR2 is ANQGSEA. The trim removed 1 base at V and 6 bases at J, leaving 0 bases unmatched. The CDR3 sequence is CSVEAGGNEQFF. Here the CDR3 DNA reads TGCAGCGTTGAAGCAGGGGGCAATGAGCAGTTCTTC.

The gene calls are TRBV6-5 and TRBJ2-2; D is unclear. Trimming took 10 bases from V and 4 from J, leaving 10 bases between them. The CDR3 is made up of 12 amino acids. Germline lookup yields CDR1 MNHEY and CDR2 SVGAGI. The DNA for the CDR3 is TGTGCCACCCTTACTGTCACCGGGGAGCTGTTTTTT. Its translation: CATLTVTGELFF.

The CDR3 DNA is TGTGCCAGCAGCCCGGACGGGAGCTCTGGAAACACCATATATTTT. Its translation is CASSPDGSSGNTIYF. The gene calls are TRBV3-1 (or the pseudogene TRBV3-2) and TRBJ1-3; D is undetermined. The CDR3 contains 15 residues. The germline V gene encodes CDR1 LGHDT and CDR2 YNNKEL (reference sequence). Trimming stripped 4 bases from V and 0 bases from J, with 10 bases between.

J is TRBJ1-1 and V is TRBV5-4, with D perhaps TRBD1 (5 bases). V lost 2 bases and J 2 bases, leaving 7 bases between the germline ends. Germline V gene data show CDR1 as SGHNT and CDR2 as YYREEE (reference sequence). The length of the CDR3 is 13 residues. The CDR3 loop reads CASSLTGNTEAFF. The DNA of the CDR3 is TGTGCCAGCAGCTTAACAGGAAACACTGAAGCTTTCTTT.

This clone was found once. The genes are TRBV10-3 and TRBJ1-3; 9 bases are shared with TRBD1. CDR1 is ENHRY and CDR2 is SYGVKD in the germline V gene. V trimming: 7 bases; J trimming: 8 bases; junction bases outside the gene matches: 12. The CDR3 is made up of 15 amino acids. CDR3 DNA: TGTGCCATCACCAAGGGACAGGGAGAATTAGACACCATATATTTT. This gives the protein CAITKGQGELDTIYF.

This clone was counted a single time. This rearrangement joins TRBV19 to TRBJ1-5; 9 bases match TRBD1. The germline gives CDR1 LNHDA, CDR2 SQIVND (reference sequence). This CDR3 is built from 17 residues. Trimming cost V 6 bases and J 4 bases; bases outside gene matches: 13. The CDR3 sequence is CASSPPDRGFENQPQHF. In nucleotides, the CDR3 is TGTGCCAGTAGCCCTCCGGACAGGGGTTTTGAAAATCAGCCCCAGCATTTT.

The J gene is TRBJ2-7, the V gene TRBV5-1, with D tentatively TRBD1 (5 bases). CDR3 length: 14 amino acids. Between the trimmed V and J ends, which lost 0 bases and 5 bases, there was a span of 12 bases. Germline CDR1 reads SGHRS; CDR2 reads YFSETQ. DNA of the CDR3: TGCGCCAGCAGCTTGGGGGCAGGGTTAGACGAGCAGTACTTC. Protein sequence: CASSLGAGLDEQYF.